These T cell receptor beta chains were read from a single sample in a study of CD8+CD57+ T cells in acquired aplastic anemia. Via MiXCR, TCRdb re-called the reads, giving one row per CDR3 protein. The sample records 89,000 or so distinct CDR3 sequences, roughly two thirds being singletons. The specimen was sorted CD4+, CD8+, or CD8+CD57+ T cells (not recorded which) from PBMCs. These receptors originate from a human donor with aplastic anemia. CDR3s leave out the opening cysteine and the closing phenylalanine or tryptophan. D genes are given only for firm matches.

v_gene: TRBV25-1; d_gene: .; j_gene: TRBJ1-2; CDR3aa: ASSLGARGYT
v_gene: TRBV10-3; d_gene: .; j_gene: TRBJ1-5; CDR3aa: AISVVQSNQPQH
v_gene: TRBV24-1; d_gene: TRBD2; j_gene: TRBJ2-5; CDR3aa: ATSDSGLAGGFETQY
v_gene: TRBV29-1; d_gene: TRBD2; j_gene: TRBJ2-3; CDR3aa: SVATSGSGDTQY
v_gene: TRBV11-2; d_gene: .; j_gene: TRBJ1-1; CDR3aa: ASSLEGSFTGHAF
v_gene: TRBV6-2/TRBV6-3; d_gene: TRBD2; j_gene: TRBJ2-1; CDR3aa: ASSYPGLAGVSYNEQF
v_gene: TRBV5-1; d_gene: TRBD2; j_gene: TRBJ2-2; CDR3aa: ASSLDHPGLVRTGELF
v_gene: TRBV19; d_gene: .; j_gene: TRBJ2-2; CDR3aa: ASSIWIGSDANTGELF
v_gene: TRBV4-1; d_gene: .; j_gene: TRBJ2-1; CDR3aa: ASSQERPGNEQF
v_gene: TRBV15; d_gene: TRBD2; j_gene: TRBJ2-4; CDR3aa: ATSRSTERGNIQY
v_gene: TRBV19; d_gene: .; j_gene: TRBJ2-2; CDR3aa: ASSKGQNTGELF
v_gene: TRBV20-1; d_gene: .; j_gene: TRBJ2-5; CDR3aa: SARRAGLKETQY
v_gene: TRBV11-2; d_gene: TRBD2; j_gene: TRBJ2-1; CDR3aa: ASSSTSGRWNEQF
v_gene: TRBV7-8; d_gene: .; j_gene: TRBJ1-3; CDR3aa: ASSLAVSGNTIY
v_gene: TRBV2; d_gene: TRBD1; j_gene: TRBJ2-3; CDR3aa: ASQPPGQGAADTQY
v_gene: TRBV10-2; d_gene: .; j_gene: TRBJ2-7; CDR3aa: ASSALTTYEQY
v_gene: TRBV19; d_gene: .; j_gene: TRBJ2-7; CDR3aa: ASSIRADSWEQY
v_gene: TRBV27; d_gene: .; j_gene: TRBJ2-1; CDR3aa: ASSLSRWSVQF
v_gene: TRBV25-1; d_gene: TRBD1; j_gene: TRBJ2-3; CDR3aa: ASSESGQGAGTDTQY
v_gene: TRBV19; d_gene: .; j_gene: TRBJ1-6; CDR3aa: ASSITGIRSPLH
v_gene: TRBV5-6; d_gene: TRBD1; j_gene: TRBJ2-7; CDR3aa: ASSLGWDRAYEQY
v_gene: TRBV10-3; d_gene: .; j_gene: TRBJ1-3; CDR3aa: AIKTAPGNTIY
v_gene: TRBV7-2; d_gene: .; j_gene: TRBJ2-1; CDR3aa: ASSLVGKGEQF
v_gene: TRBV15; d_gene: TRBD2; j_gene: TRBJ2-7; CDR3aa: ATSSGTSGIYEQY
v_gene: TRBV10-3; d_gene: .; j_gene: TRBJ2-1; CDR3aa: AISAPESSYNEQF
v_gene: TRBV12-3/TRBV12-4; d_gene: .; j_gene: TRBJ2-7; CDR3aa: ASSRYEQY
v_gene: TRBV20-1; d_gene: .; j_gene: TRBJ1-3; CDR3aa: SANPQGGNTIY
v_gene: TRBV24-1; d_gene: TRBD1; j_gene: TRBJ2-7; CDR3aa: ATSESGTGGEQY
v_gene: TRBV15; d_gene: TRBD1; j_gene: TRBJ2-5; CDR3aa: ATNRGGYQETQY
v_gene: TRBV20-1; d_gene: TRBD1; j_gene: TRBJ1-3; CDR3aa: SASNRGGNTIY
v_gene: TRBV6-1; d_gene: TRBD1; j_gene: TRBJ2-2; CDR3aa: ASSVGQGREELF
v_gene: TRBV10-3; d_gene: .; j_gene: TRBJ1-5; CDR3aa: AISGGAGDIQPQH
v_gene: TRBV2; d_gene: .; j_gene: TRBJ2-3; CDR3aa: ASTGDTDTQY
v_gene: TRBV24-1; d_gene: TRBD2; j_gene: TRBJ2-7; CDR3aa: ATPTSGRCEQY
v_gene: TRBV10-3; d_gene: TRBD1; j_gene: TRBJ1-4; CDR3aa: AIRGTENEKLF
v_gene: TRBV20-1; d_gene: .; j_gene: TRBJ1-2; CDR3aa: SARELYAAGLNRGYT
v_gene: TRBV10-3; d_gene: .; j_gene: TRBJ2-7; CDR3aa: AISPGTTRAEQY
v_gene: TRBV20-1; d_gene: .; j_gene: TRBJ1-2; CDR3aa: SAKIGQTLAY
v_gene: TRBV2; d_gene: TRBD1; j_gene: TRBJ2-3; CDR3aa: ASSETGTGTDTQY